This T cell receptor (beta chain) is drawn from a study of OX40 agonist ivuxolimab in advanced cancers. The CDR3 is 15 amino acids. The ends lost 2 bases at V and 4 bases at J; junction bases unmatched: 5. Germline loops: CDR1 SNHLY, CDR2 FYNNEI. This clone is a singleton in its sample. The repertoire was sequenced with immunoSEQ multiplex PCR; TCRdb's copy has only in-frame clones and lacks some. The table lists 70,000 to 95,000 clones, around nine tenths of them singletons, with less than 0.85% in the top ten. The J gene is TRBJ2-7, the V gene TRBV2; TRBD2 agrees at 10 bases. The source is an adult with an advanced solid tumor such as melanoma, head and neck, liver or kidney cancer. The sequencing used CD4+ or CD8+ T cells sorted from blood, collected in a trial of the OX40 agonist ivuxolimab. The CDR3 protein is CASSESLAGIYEQYF. CDR3 in DNA: TGTGCCAGCAGTGAATCACTAGCGGGGATTTACGAGCAGTACTTC.